Each of the 24 T cell receptor beta chains below was sequenced from the same sample in a study of shared clonotypes between healthy human individuals. Terminally differentiated effector memory CD45RA+ cells were excluded by CCR7 positive selection of CD45RO-negative cells. Assay: immunoSEQ multiplex PCR; the TCRdb copy retains only in-frame clones and omits some. The sample carries approximately 2,200,000 clones, about 92% recorded once. Sequenced: naive CD8+ T cells from PBMCs. The receptors shown here come from a man between 18 and 29 years old in good health. Some clones in this sample may be carry-over from other donors' samples.

This chain joins TRBV10-3 and TRBJ1-3; tentative D call: TRBD1 (6 bases). Trimming removed 7 bases from V and 4 bases from J, with 17 bases in between. Germline CDR1 reads ENHRY; CDR2 reads SYGVKD. The CDR3 is 15 amino acids. The CDR3 loop reads CAITPVEGEGNTIYF. The DNA for the CDR3 is TGTGCCATCACTCCGGTAGAGGGGGAAGGAAACACCATATATTTT.

This chain joins TRBV9 and TRBJ1-2, with D unresolved. The CDR3 has 12 amino acids. V was trimmed by 3 bases and J by 7 bases, leaving 10 bases between them. CDR1 and CDR2 from the germline V gene are SGDLS and YYNGEE. In DNA, the CDR3 is TGTGCCAGCAGCGAAGGTGTCGGTGGCTACACCTTC. Encoded protein: CASSEGVGGYTF.

The V call is TRBV13, the J call TRBJ1-2, with D tentatively TRBD1 (6 bases). The V gene's germline CDR1 is PRHDT and CDR2 FYEKMQ (reference sequence). There are 16 residues in the CDR3. Between the trimmed V and J ends, which lost 5 bases and 8 bases, there was a span of 24 bases. For the CDR3, the DNA is TGTGCCAGCAGCCACGGCGGGGACACCTCACGCGGGGGCTACACCTTC. It encodes CASSHGGDTSRGGYTF.

Turning to this clone: Other DNA sequences in this specimen translate into the identical CDR3. V is TRBV7-9 and J is TRBJ1-3; D remains unclear. This CDR3 contains 14 residues. V was pared by 5 bases and J by 0 bases, with 8 bases between. Per the germline V gene, CDR1 is SEHNR and CDR2 is FQNEAQ (reference sequence). As DNA, the CDR3 is TGTGCCAGCAGCCCCGAGAGCTCTGGAAACACCATATATTTT. Its protein is CASSPESSGNTIYF.

The V call is TRBV10-3, the J call TRBJ2-7; TRBD2 matches 8 bases. Germline loops: CDR1 ENHRY, CDR2 SYGVKD. CDR3 length: 16 residues. The junction had 10 bases not matched to a gene; V was cut back by 6 bases and J by 0 bases. CDR3 in amino acids: CAIRDPLAASSYEQYF. DNA of the CDR3: TGTGCCATCAGGGACCCACTAGCGGCCAGCTCCTACGAGCAGTACTTC.

V is TRBV4-3 and J is TRBJ2-4; D call uncertain. Germline lookup yields CDR1 LGHNA and CDR2 YSLEER. This CDR3 has 16 residues. V lost 4 bases, J lost 0 bases, and 13 bases lay in between. CDR3 in DNA: TGCGCCAGCAGCCCCGGATTGACACTAGCCAAAAACATTCAGTACTTC. Translation gives CASSPGLTLAKNIQYF.

A word on this clone: Additional DNA sequences in this sample encode the identical CDR3. The chain uses TRBV11-2 and TRBJ2-2; D is unclear. Deletions cut 1 base from V and 0 bases from J, with 6 bases between. CDR1 and CDR2 from the germline V gene are SGHAT and FQNNGV. CDR3 length: 15 amino acids. CDR3 amino acids: CASSLAGPNTGELFF. CDR3 coding DNA: TGTGCCAGCAGCTTAGCAGGTCCGAACACCGGGGAGCTGTTTTTT.

This sequence joins TRBV5-1 and TRBJ2-1, with no clear D. The CDR3 has 13 amino acids. Trimming pared 5 bases from V and 6 bases from J, leaving 12 bases between. From germline, CDR1 is SGHRS and CDR2 YFSETQ. CDR3 nucleotide sequence: TGCGCCAGCAGGCAATCGGGCCTCAATGAGCAGTTCTTC. This codes for CASRQSGLNEQFF.

With regard to this clone: The sample has other DNA sequences that encode this CDR3 too. J is TRBJ2-2 and V is TRBV28; 9 bases line up with TRBD1. V lost 5 bases to trimming and J lost 3 bases; unmatched junction nucleotides: 1. The CDR3 covers 14 residues. CDR1 and CDR2 (germline): MDHEN, SYDVKM. As DNA, the CDR3 is TGTGCCAGCAGTCGGACAGGGGACACCGGGGAGCTGTTTTTT. It yields the protein CASSRTGDTGELFF.

The chain links TRBV27 to TRBJ2-1; 10 bases agree with TRBD2. The CDR3 has 14 amino acids. V lost 4 bases and J lost 9; bases outside the gene matches: 6. Germline CDR1 MNHEY, CDR2 SMNVEV (reference sequence). CDR3 bases: TGTGCCAGCAGTTGGGCTAGCGGGAGTTTTGAGCAGTTCTTC. It translates to CASSWASGSFEQFF.

V is TRBV27 and J is TRBJ2-7; D might be TRBD1 (6 bases). V lost 6 bases and J lost 3, with 9 bases in between. The CDR3 spans 12 residues. The V gene's germline CDR1 is MNHEY and CDR2 SMNVEV (reference sequence). The DNA for the CDR3 is TGTGCCAGCAGGAACAGGGACTACGAGCAGTACTTC. Protein product: CASRNRDYEQYF.

The rearrangement joins TRBV6-6 to TRBJ1-5; D uncertain. Germline lookup yields CDR1 MNHNY and CDR2 SVGAGI (reference sequence). Trimming stripped 5 bases from V and 10 bases from J, with 6 bases between. The CDR3 extends over 10 amino acids. CDR3 nucleotides: TGTGCCAGCAGTAGTACCCCCCAGCATTTT. Translating it yields CASSSTPQHF.

V gene TRBV9 combines with J gene TRBJ1-2; D is ambiguous. The CDR3 length is 15 residues. Germline V CDR1 and CDR2: SGDLS, YYNGEE. The V gene lost 0 bases and the J gene lost 0 bases, with 9 bases spanning the gap. CDR3 DNA: TGTGCCAGCAGCGTAGCTCAGGAGTCTAACTATGGCTACACCTTC. Amino acids: CASSVAQESNYGYTF.

This clone appeared a single time. The same CDR3 is also encoded by other DNA sequences in this sample. The chain joins TRBV19 to TRBJ2-5; tentative D call: TRBD1 (6 bases). The CDR3 contains 13 residues. The germline CDR1 and CDR2 sequences are LNHDA and SQIVND (reference sequence). V lost 4 bases, J lost 5 bases, and 11 bases lay in between. CDR3 sequence: CASSTTGWETQYF. The CDR3 bases are TGTGCCAGTAGTACGACAGGCTGGGAGACCCAGTACTTC.

This chain joins TRBV7-6 and TRBJ2-1; D might be TRBD2 (6 bases). V lost 5 bases, J lost 0 bases, and 17 bases lay in between. The CDR3 has 17 residues. The germline V gene has CDR1 SGHVS and CDR2 FNYEAQ. CDR3 amino acids: CASSKLERASSYNEQFF. The CDR3 coding sequence is TGTGCCAGCAGCAAGTTGGAGCGGGCGAGCTCCTACAATGAGCAGTTCTTC. Supplemented by reference TRBV7-6 and TRBJ2-1, the full variable domain reads GAGVSQSPRYKVTKRGQDVALRCDPISGHVSLYWYRQALGQGPEFLTYFNYEAQQDKSGLPNDRFSAERPEGSISTLTIQRTEQRDSAMYRCASSKLERASSYNEQFFGPGTRLTVL.

V and J are TRBV14 and TRBJ1-2; D ambiguous. There are 12 residues in the CDR3. Germline V gene lookup returns CDR1 SGHDN and CDR2 FVKESK. V was clipped by 0 bases and J by 10 bases, with 9 bases between them. The CDR3 sequence: CASSQEGQAYTF. The CDR3 nucleotides read TGTGCCAGCAGCCAAGAGGGCCAAGCCTACACCTTC.

CDR3 amino acids: CASSPPKLIGLAFNASTDTQYF. CDR3 bases: TGTGCCAGCTCACCACCAAAACTTATTGGACTAGCGTTCAATGCTAGCACAGATACGCAGTATTTT. The rearrangement links TRBV18 to TRBJ2-3; 9 positions match TRBD2. V was pared by 0 bases and J by 0 bases, with 19 bases of the junction left unmatched. The CDR3 is made up of 22 amino acids. Germline loops: CDR1 KGHSH, CDR2 LQKENI.

The rearrangement links TRBV13 to TRBJ1-5, with D unclear. The germline gives CDR1 PRHDT, CDR2 FYEKMQ (reference sequence). This CDR3 is built from 14 residues. V lost 2 bases, J lost 0 bases, and 5 bases lay in between. Here the CDR3 DNA reads TGTGCCAGCAGCTTACGGAATAGCAATCAGCCCCAGCATTTT. Residues: CASSLRNSNQPQHF. Drawing the rest from reference TRBV13 and TRBJ1-5, the complete variable domain is AAGVIQSPRHLIKEKRETATLKCYPIPRHDTVYWYQQGPGQDPQFLISFYEKMQSDKGSIPDRFSAQQFSDYHSELNMSSLELGDSALYFCASSLRNSNQPQHFGDGTRLSIL.

This clone was counted once. This CDR3 is CASSFLISGNTIYF. Here the CDR3 DNA reads TGTGCCAGCAGTTTCCTGATCTCTGGAAACACCATATATTTT. The chain has TRBV28 and TRBJ1-3; D remains unclear. Trimming removed 3 bases from V and 0 bases from J, with 6 bases in between. The CDR3 is 14 residues long. The germline gives CDR1 MDHEN, CDR2 SYDVKM. Supplemented by reference TRBV28 and TRBJ1-3, the full variable domain reads DVKVTQSSRYLVKRTGEKVFLECVQDMDHENMFWYRQDPGLGLRLIYFSYDVKMKEKGDIPEGYSVSREKKERFSLILESASTNQTSMYLCASSFLISGNTIYFGEGSWLTVV.

A note on this clone: One junction end disagrees with the germline gene, perhaps due to a read error. The V gene is TRBV19, the J gene TRBJ2-7; the D gene is possibly TRBD1 (8 bases). There are 17 residues in the CDR3. Germline assignment: CDR1 LNHDA and CDR2 SQIVND (reference sequence). In DNA, the CDR3 is TGTGCCAGTAGCCCGACCGGGGGGCAGGGGGCCTCCAACGAGCAGTACTTC. Translating it yields CASSPTGGQGASNEQYF.

V gene TRBV6-1 combines with J gene TRBJ2-1; no clear D gene. V was pared by 5 bases and J by 0 bases, with 11 bases between. This CDR3 has 15 amino acids. Germline loops: CDR1 MNHNS, CDR2 SASEGT. CDR3 amino acids: CASSNNPSSYNEQFF. For the CDR3, the DNA is TGTGCCAGCAGTAACAACCCAAGCTCCTACAATGAGCAGTTCTTC.

The J gene is TRBJ2-1, the V gene TRBV19; 7 nucleotides align to TRBD2. The CDR3 is 15 residues long. Germline CDR1 is LNHDA and CDR2 is SQIVND (reference sequence). V lost 4 bases to trimming and J lost 2 bases; unmatched junction nucleotides: 5. The CDR3 protein is CASSTRAGTYNEQFF. The DNA for the CDR3 is TGTGCCAGTAGTACTAGAGCGGGAACCTACAATGAGCAGTTCTTC. The full variable domain, in which reference TRBV19 and TRBJ2-1 provide the parts outside the CDR3, is DGGITQSPKYLFRKEGQNVTLSCEQNLNHDAMYWYRQDPGQGLRLIYYSQIVNDFQKGDIAEGYSVSREKKESFPLTVTSAQKNPTAFYLCASSTRAGTYNEQFFGPGTRLTVL.

This clone appeared once. V usage is TRBV5-1 and J usage is TRBJ2-1, with 10 nucleotides matching TRBD2. Per germline, CDR1 SGHRS and CDR2 YFSETQ. With V trimmed by 1 base and J by 3 bases, 10 bases remained unmatched. This CDR3 contains 18 residues. The CDR3 sequence: CASSLSGSGRAFYNEQFF. In DNA form, the CDR3 reads TGCGCCAGCAGCTTGAGCGGAAGCGGGAGGGCCTTCTACAATGAGCAGTTCTTC.

J is TRBJ1-4 and V is TRBV4-1, with D maybe TRBD1 (5 bases). Germline V gene sequence: CDR1 MGHRA, CDR2 YSYEKL. Trimming pared 4 bases from V and 3 bases from J, leaving 15 bases between. CDR3 length: 16 amino acids. CDR3 nucleotides: TGCGCCAGCAGCCTTACGCCAGGGAGGTCTAATGAAAAACTGTTTTTT. This gives the protein CASSLTPGRSNEKLFF.